The source of this TCR beta chain is a study of T cells after yellow fever vaccination. The study made its TCR cDNA through 5'RACE template switching. That step introduced a universal primer site along with UMIs. TCRdb used MiXCR to reprocess the 5' RACE reads, holding one entry per CDR3 protein. The sample shows 320,000 or so distinct CDR3 sequences, 7% to 10% of them seen only once. Germline CDR1 and CDR2: SQVTM and ANQGSEA. The CDR3 consists of 16 residues. J gave up 0 bases and V 4 bases, and 5 bases lay outside the gene matches. Study-wide results and limits: Relatively few clonotypes were ones that appeared in both CD4 and CD8 compartments.

This clonotype was counted a few times. The target antigen is unknown. The source material was PBMCs, sampled roughly 45 days after the first yellow fever vaccination. The chain combines TRBV29-1 with TRBJ2-1, with TRBD2 identical over 11 bases. This clonotype was sampled from a man aged 18 to 30 who received the YFV17D yellow fever vaccine. The CDR3 is CSVGLAGSSSYNEQFF. The CDR3 nucleotides read TGCAGCGTTGGACTAGCGGGGTCTTCCTCCTACAATGAGCAGTTCTTC.